The clone carrying this T cell receptor (beta chain) was detected only once. What it binds is unknown. PCR involved 60 Vbeta and 13 Jbeta primers. Only in-frame clones appear in the TCRdb table, and some are missing; sequencing was by immunoSEQ multiplex PCR. The sample has 110,000 or so clones, around 68% seen once. This sample is drawn from a study of cytomegalovirus exposure and HLA in healthy donors. Study-wide results and caveats: Among TCR beta chains, those listed as cytomegalovirus-associated numbered over 150. According to reports, the classifier identified cytomegalovirus status with high specificity and sensitivity. In a later analysis, at a false discovery rate of 0.05, approximately 15,000 TCR beta sequences matched HLA alleles.

CDR1 and CDR2 (germline): MDHEN, SYDVKM. This CDR3 has 14 amino acids. V was clipped by 6 bases and J by 2 bases, with 14 bases between them. Though nominally healthy at sampling, donors likely had unrecorded immune exposures. The chain has TRBV28 and TRBJ2-7; D ambiguous. The clonotype comes from a woman in her 50s in good health and CMV-seropositive. The material sequenced was PBMCs. CDR3 coding DNA: TGTGCCAGCAGCGCCCTAGACGGAACCTACGAGCAGTACTTC. This translates into CASSALDGTYEQYF.